Sequencing of this T cell receptor beta chain was carried out in a study of cytomegalovirus exposure and HLA in healthy donors. The study's findings and limits: According to a subsequent analysis, TCR clusters identified in the first cohort showed a tendency to co-occur across the approximately 120 validation repertoires. The classifier reportedly diagnosed cytomegalovirus status with high specificity and sensitivity.

In the case of this clone: The antigen remains undetermined.

The CDR3 consists of 13 residues. The V gene's germline CDR1 is LNHDA and CDR2 SQIVND (reference sequence). V shed 4 bases and J shed 9 bases, with 10 bases lying between them. The method was immunoSEQ multiplex PCR; TCRdb's version includes in-frame clones alone and lacks a portion of them. The table has some 80,000 clones, approximately 96% seen once. J is TRBJ1-6 and V is TRBV19; D call uncertain. The sequencing sample was made of PBMCs. The origin of this receptor is a woman under 30 in good health and CMV-seronegative. CDR3 sequence: CASSTGPVSPLHF. Here the CDR3 DNA reads TGTGCCAGTAGTACTGGTCCGGTTTCACCCCTCCACTTT.